This T cell receptor beta chain was captured in a study of blood T cell repertoires in COVID-19. Study-level background: COVID-19 samples collected from the United States, Italy and Spain covered acute and convalescent phases.

Unmatched junction bases numbered 3, after V lost 2 bases and J lost 5 bases. Per germline, CDR1 SGHRS and CDR2 YFSETQ. The CDR3 contains 14 residues. In the original analysis: From reference gene primer amplification, estimates of nucleated cell counts were derived. TCRdb's copy holds only in-frame clones and misses some; the assay was immunoSEQ multiplex PCR. From that table come the V and J calls and clone size; the DNA was used to work out D and trimming. The profile shows hundreds of thousands of clones, approximately 81% of them singletons. This receptor was taken from a young woman with acute or convalescent COVID-19. The rearrangement joins TRBV5-1 to TRBJ2-7; 11 positions match TRBD1. Source material: peripheral blood. For the CDR3, the DNA is TGCGCCAGCAGCTTCGGACAGGGGGCGCACGAGCAGTACTTC. Protein sequence: CASSFGQGAHEQYF.